These 9 T cell receptor beta chains came from one sample sequenced in a study of STAT5B mutations in CD4+ large granular lymphocyte leukemia. Method: immunoSEQ multiplex PCR; TCRdb's copy keeps in-frame clones and lacks some. The data contain 20,000 to 25,000 clones, just over 70% of them singletons. Sequencing was performed on CD4+ T cells from blood buffy coats. These receptors came from a human donor in good health.

In this sample, this clone turned up a few times. The V call is TRBV29-1, the J call TRBJ1-1; no reliable D call. The V end lost 7 bases, the J end lost 7 bases, and 19 bases lay between the germline ends. The length of the CDR3 is 13 residues. Germline V CDR1 and CDR2: SQVTM, ANQGSEA. CDR3 sequence (DNA): TGCAGCGGGGGTACATCGGTCTCGGGTGAAGCTTTCTTT. Translation gives CSGGTSVSGEAFF.

V is TRBV28 and J is TRBJ2-1; D is ambiguous. The CDR3 has 16 residues. Germline V gene data show CDR1 as MDHEN and CDR2 as SYDVKM. V was pared by 5 bases and J by 2 bases, with 16 bases between. CDR3 nucleotides: TGTGCCAGCAGTACGACGCGACTGGAACCCTACAATGAGCAGTTCTTC. This gives the protein CASSTTRLEPYNEQFF. Variable domain in full (rest from reference TRBV28 and TRBJ2-1): DVKVTQSSRYLVKRTGEKVFLECVQDMDHENMFWYRQDPGLGLRLIYFSYDVKMKEKGDIPEGYSVSREKKERFSLILESASTNQTSMYLCASSTTRLEPYNEQFFGPGTRLTVL.

The chain couples TRBV11-2 to TRBJ2-1, with D possibly matching TRBD2 (5 bases). Trimming left V 4 bases short and J 0 bases short, with 22 bases between. In germline, CDR1 is SGHAT, CDR2 FQNNGV. This CDR3 contains 19 residues. CDR3 protein: CASSSMLSKADLSYNEQFF. DNA of the CDR3: TGTGCCAGCAGCTCCATGCTAAGCAAAGCGGATCTCTCCTACAATGAGCAGTTCTTC.

This clone was found a few times. The chain employs TRBV2 and TRBJ2-7; D gene uncertain. CDR1 is SNHLY and CDR2 is FYNNEI in the germline V gene. The CDR3 has 11 amino acids. V shed 4 bases and J shed 6 bases, with 7 bases lying between them. CDR3 bases: TGTGCCAGCAGTGTGGGAACCGAGCAGTACTTC. This translates into CASSVGTEQYF. Complete variable domain (other parts from reference TRBV2 and TRBJ2-7): EPEVTQTPSHQVTQMGQEVILRCVPISNHLYFYWYRQILGQKVEFLVSFYNNEISEKSEIFDDQFSVERPDGSNFTLKIRSTKLEDSAMYFCASSVGTEQYFGPGTRLTVT.

The V call is TRBV27, the J call TRBJ2-1; no reliable D call. In germline, CDR1 is MNHEY, CDR2 SMNVEV (reference sequence). This CDR3 has 14 residues. Trimming left V 2 bases short and J 4 bases short, with 9 bases between. CDR3 loop: CASSLKVGYNEQFF. The CDR3 DNA reads as TGTGCCAGCAGTTTAAAAGTAGGGTACAATGAGCAGTTCTTC.

This clone was seen once. In DNA form, the CDR3 reads TGTGCCAGCAGCAGATACGAGCAGTACTTC. Translating it yields CASSRYEQYF. J is TRBJ2-7 and V is TRBV28, with D hard to call. CDR1 and CDR2 (germline): MDHEN, SYDVKM. This CDR3 has 10 amino acids. V was cut by 6 bases and J by 4 bases, with 4 bases left in between.

The chain joins TRBV6-1 to TRBJ1-5; 7 nucleotides line up with TRBD1. Germline V gene data show CDR1 as MNHNS and CDR2 as SASEGT. J lost 7 bases, V lost 3 bases, and 6 bases had no gene match. This CDR3 spans 14 amino acids. CDR3 in DNA: TGTGCCAGCAGTGAGACAGGGAGGGTACAGCCCCAGCATTTT. As protein: CASSETGRVQPQHF.

This rearrangement joins TRBV4-3 to TRBJ2-3, with 11 bases aligning to TRBD2. The germline CDR1 and CDR2 sequences are LGHNA and YSLEER. V was pared by 0 bases and J by 4 bases, with 6 bases of the junction left unmatched. This CDR3 region has 17 residues. DNA for the CDR3: TGCGCCAGCAGCCAAGATGAAGTAGCGGGAGGGGCAGATACGCAGTATTTT. Its translation: CASSQDEVAGGADTQYF.

This clone was detected a few times. The chain has TRBV27 and TRBJ1-4; the D is unclear. CDR1 and CDR2 (germline): MNHEY, SMNVEV (reference sequence). The CDR3 runs to 13 residues. Trimming left V 3 bases short and J 4 bases short, with 6 bases between. Here the CDR3 reads CASSLYGNEKLFF. The CDR3 DNA is TGTGCCAGCAGTTTGTATGGTAATGAAAAACTGTTTTTT.